Below are 9 T cell receptor beta chains sequenced from a single sample in a study of T-cell memory formation after mild COVID-19. A single record per CDR3 protein comes from TCRdb applying MiXCR to the 5' RACE reads. The top ten hold under 25% of the sample, which has under 300,000 distinct CDR3 sequences, roughly 18% seen once. Source material: PBMCs or a T cell subset sorted from them (not recorded which). The receptors come from a man between 18 and 29 years old who had mild COVID-19 (a few samples of this study predate the infection). Cell type and time point are not known.

The table lists this clonotype with a few counts. CDR3 coding DNA: TGTGCCAGCAGTGGGACTAGCTCGGACACCGGGGAGCTGTTTTTT. Translation gives CASSGTSSDTGELFF. The genes are TRBV6-2 or TRBV6-3 and TRBJ2-2; 9 positions match TRBD2. The CDR3 is 15 amino acids. Germline trimming cut 5 bases from V and 3 bases from J; bases unmatched to any gene: 4. In germline, CDR1 is MNHEY, CDR2 SVGEGT.

V usage is TRBV6-5 and J usage is TRBJ1-2; D is undetermined. The CDR3 sequence is 16 residues long. The V and J ends lost 5 bases and 0 bases respectively, with 16 bases between them. The germline V gene has CDR1 MNHEY and CDR2 SVGAGI. The CDR3 protein is CASSPDVFWANYGYTF. CDR3 DNA sequence: TGTGCCAGCAGTCCGGACGTATTTTGGGCTAACTATGGCTACACCTTC.

The rearrangement links TRBV12-3 or TRBV12-4 to TRBJ2-5; either TRBD1 or TRBD2 may fit D (5 bases each). This CDR3 has 15 residues. The V end was cut by 3 bases, the J end by 7 bases, with 18 bases between. CDR3: CASSFKRGEYRTQYF. CDR3 coding DNA: TGTGCCAGCAGTTTTAAACGGGGCGAGTATAGGACCCAGTACTTC.

This chain uses TRBV10-3 with TRBJ1-1, with D possibly being TRBD1 (6 bases). V gave up 6 bases and J gave up 4 bases, with 12 bases separating them. The CDR3 covers 13 residues. Germline V gives CDR1 ENHRY, CDR2 SYGVKD. For the CDR3, the DNA is TGTGCCATCAGGTGGGACATGTCCACTGAAGCTTTCTTT. It encodes CAIRWDMSTEAFF.

The chain employs TRBV7-3 and TRBJ2-1; 9 bases are a match to TRBD1. From germline, CDR1 is SGHTA and CDR2 FQGTGA. With V trimmed by 3 bases and J by 7 bases, 13 bases remained unmatched. CDR3 length: 17 residues. The CDR3 loop is CASSLWGQGIVRNEQFF. DNA of the CDR3: TGTGCCAGCAGCTTGTGGGGACAGGGTATAGTCAGGAATGAGCAGTTCTTC.

Ten or more counts support this clonotype. V usage is TRBV7-2 and J usage is TRBJ2-2, with 9 bases that match TRBD2. The germline V gene encodes CDR1 SGHTA and CDR2 FQGNSA. Trimming removed 5 bases from V and 6 bases from J; junction bases left unmatched: 7. The CDR3 is 15 residues long. CDR3 nucleotides: TGTGCCAGCAGCCCACAAGCGGGGGGATCCGGGGAGCTGTTTTTT. As protein: CASSPQAGGSGELFF.

The V gene is TRBV7-9, the J gene TRBJ2-3; D gene unclear. Between the trimmed V and J ends, which lost 6 bases and 4 bases, there was a span of 14 bases. CDR1 and CDR2 from the germline V gene are SEHNR and FQNEAQ (reference sequence). This CDR3 is 14 amino acids long. The CDR3 nucleotides read TGTGCCAGCAGGCTGTCGGTACAGTCAGATACGCAGTATTTT. Translating it yields CASRLSVQSDTQYF.

The table lists this clonotype with a few counts. The chain links TRBV7-9 to TRBJ2-1; 10 positions match TRBD1. The CDR3 has 15 residues. The germline gives CDR1 SEHNR, CDR2 FQNEAQ (reference sequence). Germline trimming cut 5 bases from V and 7 bases from J; bases unmatched to any gene: 8. This chain's CDR3 is CASSPRQGAVNEQFF. CDR3 bases: TGTGCCAGCAGCCCACGACAGGGGGCGGTTAATGAGCAGTTCTTC. Using reference TRBV7-9 and TRBJ2-1 for the parts outside the CDR3, the full variable domain is DTGVSQNPRHKITKRGQNVTFRCDPISEHNRLYWYRQTLGQGPEFLTYFQNEAQLEKSRLLSDRFSAERPKGSFSTLEIQRTEQGDSAMYLCASSPRQGAVNEQFFGPGTRLTVL.

This clonotype was picked up many times. The V call is TRBV5-1, the J call TRBJ2-7, with 11 nucleotides matching TRBD2. The CDR3 is 13 amino acids. Per germline, CDR1 SGHRS and CDR2 YFSETQ. V was clipped by 4 bases and J by 9 bases; unmatched bases: 6. CDR3 nucleotide sequence: TGCGCCAGCAGCGACCTGGGACTAGCGGCGCAGTACTTC. Translated, it gives CASSDLGLAAQYF.